The rows below give T cell receptor beta chains drawn from one sample of a study of blood T cell repertoires in COVID-19. Produced via immunoSEQ multiplex PCR; TCRdb's table is partial and in-frame only. There are 35,000 to 50,000 clones in the sample; around 83% occur only once, and around 14% lies in the top ten. The specimen sequenced was peripheral blood. The origin of the receptors is a woman between 70 and 85 years old in a cohort sampled during active COVID-19. CDR3s include the opening cysteine and the closing phenylalanine or tryptophan. D genes are given only for firm matches. The size field is filled for only some rows; it gives once, few, many or a size class.

J: TRBJ2-1
V: TRBV7-2
size: -
D: TRBD1
DNA: TGTGCCAGCAGCCGGACAGGGAGTAATGAGCAGTTCTTC
CDR3: CASSRTGSNEQFF

J: TRBJ2-1
V: TRBV18
size: -
D: -
DNA: TGTGCCAGCTCCGCGGACAATGAGCAGTTCTTC
CDR3: CASSADNEQFF

J: TRBJ1-1
V: TRBV5-4
size: once
D: TRBD1
DNA: TGTGCCAGCAGCTTCGGGACAGGGGAAACTGAAGCTTTCTTT
CDR3: CASSFGTGETEAFF

J: TRBJ1-6
V: TRBV28
size: -
D: -
DNA: TGTGCCAGCAGTGACCACACAGGACGGAGAGTTAATTCACCCCTCCACTTT
CDR3: CASSDHTGRRVNSPLHF

J: TRBJ2-3
V: TRBV29-1
size: -
D: TRBD2
DNA: TGCAGCGTTCCAGGACTAGCGGCAGATACGCAGTATTTT
CDR3: CSVPGLAADTQYF

J: TRBJ2-7
V: TRBV7-2
size: -
D: -
DNA: TGTGCCAGCAGCTGGAGGGACAGAGCCTACGAGCAGTACTTC
CDR3: CASSWRDRAYEQYF

J: TRBJ2-7
V: TRBV28
size: -
D: TRBD1
DNA: TGTGCCAGCAGTTCCGACGGACAGGGCACCTACGAGCAGTACTTC
CDR3: CASSSDGQGTYEQYF

J: TRBJ2-4
V: TRBV19
size: -
D: TRBD1
DNA: TGTGCCAGTAGTATAGTGGCAGGGGGACAGTACTTC
CDR3: CASSIVAGGQYF

J: TRBJ2-3
V: TRBV20-1
size: -
D: -
DNA: TGCAGTGCTAGTGCGGCGGCCACAGATACGCAGTATTTT
CDR3: CSASAAATDTQYF

J: TRBJ1-3
V: TRBV27
size: -
D: TRBD1
DNA: TGTGCCAGCAGTCACATTACAGGGGTTTCTGGAAACACCATATATTTT
CDR3: CASSHITGVSGNTIYF

J: TRBJ2-7
V: TRBV19
size: -
D: -
DNA: TGTGCCAGTATATCCCCAGATCTCTACGAGCAGTACTTC
CDR3: CASISPDLYEQYF

J: TRBJ2-2
V: TRBV11-2
size: -
D: -
DNA: TGTGCCAGCAGCCCAAACAGGGTAGGGACCGGGGAGCTGTTTTTT
CDR3: CASSPNRVGTGELFF

J: TRBJ2-3
V: TRBV20-1
size: -
D: -
DNA: TGCAGTTACGACGCGAGGGATACGCAGTATTTT
CDR3: CSYDARDTQYF

J: TRBJ1-1
V: TRBV5-1
size: -
D: -
DNA: TGCGCCAGCAGCTCTAGGGGCGGCACTGAAGCTTTCTTT
CDR3: CASSSRGGTEAFF

J: TRBJ2-7
V: TRBV7-9
size: few
D: -
DNA: TGTGCCAGCAGAGGGGGGGCGACCTACGAGCAGTACTTC
CDR3: CASRGGATYEQYF

J: TRBJ1-2
V: TRBV6-5
size: -
D: -
DNA: TGTGCCAGCAGTTACTCAAGGGGGTACTATGGCTACACCTTC
CDR3: CASSYSRGYYGYTF

J: TRBJ2-3
V: TRBV10-3
size: -
D: TRBD2
DNA: TGTGCCACCTCGCGGGGGGACACCAGCACAGATACGCAGTATTTT
CDR3: CATSRGDTSTDTQYF

J: TRBJ2-3
V: TRBV30
size: -
D: TRBD1
DNA: TGTGCCTGGACCTCCGGGACAGGGGGCACAGATACGCAGTATTTT
CDR3: CAWTSGTGGTDTQYF

J: TRBJ1-1
V: TRBV3-1/TRBV3-2
size: -
D: -
DNA: TGTGCCAGCAGCGATCCTAGGACCCCCGCGGGAGCTTTCTTT
CDR3: CASSDPRTPAGAFF

J: TRBJ2-4
V: TRBV3-1/TRBV3-2
size: few
D: TRBD2
DNA: TGTGCCAGCAGCCAAGAAGAGGGACTAGTCTCCTATTTAGCCAAAAACATTCAGTACTTC
CDR3: CASSQEEGLVSYLAKNIQYF

J: TRBJ1-3
V: TRBV30
size: -
D: -
DNA: TGTGCCTGGAGTGTTTCTTTTTCTGGAAACACCATATATTTT
CDR3: CAWSVSFSGNTIYF

J: TRBJ2-7
V: TRBV27
size: -
D: TRBD2
DNA: TGTGCCAGCAGGGGGCCGGGACTAGGGTCCTACGAGCAGTACTTC
CDR3: CASRGPGLGSYEQYF

J: TRBJ1-5
V: TRBV24-1
size: -
D: -
DNA: TGTGCCACCAGTGATTCCTCATACGGACGGGACAATCAGCCCCAGCATTTT
CDR3: CATSDSSYGRDNQPQHF

J: TRBJ1-3
V: TRBV4-3
size: -
D: -
DNA: TGCGCCAGCAGCCAAGACTTTCGAAACACCATATATTTT
CDR3: CASSQDFRNTIYF

J: TRBJ1-3
V: TRBV14
size: -
D: -
DNA: TGTGCCAGCAGCCCCAGGGGAGGGTTCTCTGGAAACACCATATATTTT
CDR3: CASSPRGGFSGNTIYF

J: TRBJ2-3
V: TRBV19
size: -
D: -
DNA: TGTGCCAGTAGGACCCCCGGGGGATCGGCAGATACGCAGTATTTT
CDR3: CASRTPGGSADTQYF

J: TRBJ2-7
V: TRBV5-5
size: once
D: -
DNA: TGTGCCAGCAGCTTCGGTACGGACAGAAGCTCCTACGAGCAGTACTTC
CDR3: CASSFGTDRSSYEQYF

J: TRBJ2-1
V: TRBV19
size: -
D: -
DNA: TGTGCCAGTAGTATTTTAAGGGGGATAGATGAGCAGTTCTTC
CDR3: CASSILRGIDEQFF

J: TRBJ2-4
V: TRBV2
size: -
D: TRBD1
DNA: TGTGCCAGCAGTGAAACAGGGGTATCCAAAAACATTCAGTACTTC
CDR3: CASSETGVSKNIQYF

J: TRBJ1-4
V: TRBV18
size: once
D: TRBD1
DNA: TGTGCCAGCTCACCACCGAGCCAGGGGGGAGAAAAACTGTTTTTT
CDR3: CASSPPSQGGEKLFF

J: TRBJ1-5
V: TRBV4-1
size: -
D: -
DNA: TGCGCCAGCAGCCAAGATCGGTTCTACGCGGGCAATCAGCCCCAGCATTTT
CDR3: CASSQDRFYAGNQPQHF

J: TRBJ2-7
V: TRBV5-1
size: -
D: -
DNA: TGCGCCAGCAGTCCACGAGCACCCAGGGACGAGCAGTACTTC
CDR3: CASSPRAPRDEQYF

J: TRBJ2-7
V: TRBV5-1
size: few
D: TRBD2
DNA: TGCGCCAGCAGCTTGACTAGCGGAACCTACGAGCAGTACTTC
CDR3: CASSLTSGTYEQYF

J: TRBJ2-7
V: TRBV18
size: -
D: -
DNA: TGTGCCAGCTCACCCGAGCCAGGGCTAATGGACGAGCAGTACTTC
CDR3: CASSPEPGLMDEQYF

J: TRBJ1-1
V: TRBV5-1
size: -
D: TRBD1
DNA: TGCGCCAGCAGCTTCACAGGGGACACTGAAGCTTTCTTT
CDR3: CASSFTGDTEAFF

J: TRBJ2-1
V: TRBV7-2
size: -
D: TRBD2
DNA: TGTGCCAGCAGCTCGATTCTAGCGGGAGTGGGGAATGAGCAGTTCTTC
CDR3: CASSSILAGVGNEQFF

J: TRBJ1-5
V: TRBV19
size: -
D: -
DNA: TGTGCCAGTAGTGGGGCAGGGAACAATCAGCCCCAGCATTTT
CDR3: CASSGAGNNQPQHF

J: TRBJ2-2
V: TRBV2
size: -
D: TRBD2
DNA: TGTGCCAGCAAAGTTACGGGGGGACCCGGGGAGCTGTTTTTT
CDR3: CASKVTGGPGELFF

J: TRBJ1-5
V: TRBV28
size: once
D: -
DNA: TGTGCCAGCTTGATAGGGTCGGGGAGCAATCAGCCCCAGCATTTT
CDR3: CASLIGSGSNQPQHF

J: TRBJ1-1
V: TRBV16
size: -
D: -
DNA: TGTGCCAGCATCAATTCATTGAACACTGAAGCTTTCTTT
CDR3: CASINSLNTEAFF

J: TRBJ1-4
V: TRBV6-5
size: -
D: -
DNA: TGTGCCAGCACCGACGGGGGTACTAATGAAAAACTGTTTTTT
CDR3: CASTDGGTNEKLFF

J: TRBJ2-1
V: TRBV28
size: -
D: TRBD2
DNA: TGTGCCAGCAGCCGAGCGGGAGCATCCTACAATGAGCAGTTCTTC
CDR3: CASSRAGASYNEQFF

J: TRBJ2-3
V: TRBV19
size: -
D: TRBD1
DNA: TGTGCCAGTAGCAGCCTCAGGGGGCCAGATACGCAGTATTTT
CDR3: CASSSLRGPDTQYF

J: TRBJ1-4
V: TRBV5-1
size: -
D: TRBD1
DNA: TGCGCCAGCAGCTTCAGGGGGCTTCCTAATGAAAAACTGTTTTTT
CDR3: CASSFRGLPNEKLFF

J: TRBJ2-7
V: TRBV5-1
size: -
D: TRBD1
DNA: TGCGCCAGCAGCTTGGGACAGGGGATATCCTACGAGCAGTACTTC
CDR3: CASSLGQGISYEQYF